Listed here are 12 T cell receptor beta chains from one sample, sequenced in a study of shared clonotypes between healthy human individuals (dated by TCRdb to between 2020 and 2021). The library relied on the immunoSEQ multiplex PCR assay. Sourced from immuneACCESS, this table was stored by TCRdb with only in-frame sequences that have V and J called. A share of the clones is absent; for the studies checked, an unresolved V gene accounts for under half, and the remainder has no known explanation. The sample table records roughly 2 million clones; roughly 95% of these occur just once. The ten top clones hold approximately 0.13% of the sample. The sample taken for sequencing was naive CD4+ T cells sorted from blood. The cell subset or site label, read with the paper, signifies: CD45RA+ positively selected. The receptors were sampled from a man in his late teens or twenties in good health.

This chain joins TRBV7-2 and TRBJ2-7; D is perhaps TRBD1 (5 bases). Germline CDR1 SGHTA, CDR2 FQGNSA. V lost 1 base and J lost 6, with 16 bases in between. The CDR3 runs 15 residues. This CDR3 is CASSLVGQGSGEQYF. The DNA for the CDR3 is TGTGCCAGCAGCTTAGTAGGGCAGGGCAGTGGCGAGCAGTACTTC.

The CDR3 sequence: CASSEGTGGDGYTF. Here the CDR3 DNA reads TGTGCCAGCAGTGAGGGGACAGGGGGAGATGGCTACACCTTC. This chain joins TRBV6-1 and TRBJ1-2; 11 nucleotides match TRBD1. The CDR3 has 14 amino acids. Germline trimming cut 3 bases from V and 6 bases from J; bases unmatched to any gene: 3. Germline assignment: CDR1 MNHNS and CDR2 SASEGT.

The V gene is TRBV18, the J gene TRBJ2-1; the D gene could be TRBD1 or TRBD2 (5 bases each). V was cut by 3 bases and J by 3 bases, with 18 bases left in between. Germline lookup yields CDR1 KGHSH and CDR2 LQKENI. CDR3 length equals 17 residues. Here the CDR3 reads CASSPPGWGPDYNEQFF. DNA of the CDR3: TGTGCCAGCTCACCTCCAGGGTGGGGACCGGACTACAATGAGCAGTTCTTC.

The chain uses TRBV30 and TRBJ2-7, with D perhaps matching TRBD1 (6 bases). CDR1 and CDR2 (germline): GTSNPN, SVGIG (reference sequence). V lost 4 bases, J lost 6 bases, and 16 bases lay in between. The CDR3 is 13 residues long. The chain's CDR3 is CAWTGALPGEQYF. Here the CDR3 DNA reads TGTGCCTGGACAGGGGCGCTCCCCGGCGAGCAGTACTTC. Full variable domain (rest looked up from reference TRBV30 and TRBJ2-7): SQTIHQWPATLVQPVGSPLSLECTVEGTSNPNLYWYRQAAGRGLQLLFYSVGIGQISSEVPQNLSASRPQDRQFILSSKKLLLSDSGFYLCAWTGALPGEQYFGPGTRLTVT.

The genes are TRBV6-5 and TRBJ1-1; D gene ambiguous. The germline CDR1 and CDR2 sequences are MNHEY and SVGAGI. With 8 bases removed from V and 2 bases from J, the gap between germline ends came to 12 bases. The CDR3 is 13 amino acids. CDR3 amino acids: CASGRTVNTEAFF. DNA of the CDR3: TGTGCCAGCGGTCGGACGGTTAACACTGAAGCTTTCTTT.

This chain uses TRBV11-2 with TRBJ2-7; D gene uncertain. Trimming left V 10 bases short and J 0 bases short, with 10 bases between. The CDR3 runs to 12 residues. Germline V gives CDR1 SGHAT, CDR2 FQNNGV. The CDR3 coding sequence is TGTGCCACCGAGCCTTCCTCCTACGAGCAGTACTTC. It translates to CATEPSSYEQYF.

Remarks on this clone: This same CDR3 is encoded by further DNA sequences in the sample. V usage is TRBV5-1 and J usage is TRBJ2-2; no reliable D call. With 0 bases removed from V and 1 base from J, the gap between germline ends came to 7 bases. CDR3 length: 15 amino acids. From germline, CDR1 is SGHRS and CDR2 YFSETQ. Written as DNA, the CDR3 is TGCGCCAGCAGCTTGGGCGACTTGAACACCGGGGAGCTGTTTTTT. Amino acids: CASSLGDLNTGELFF.

The chain carries TRBV4-1 and TRBJ1-1, with D perhaps matching TRBD1 (5 bases). The V gene's germline CDR1 is MGHRA and CDR2 YSYEKL. The CDR3 has 15 residues. Trimming took off 6 bases at V and 0 bases at J, with 14 bases between the two ends. CDR3 bases: TGCGCCAGCAGTCCGTTCGGGGGGTTGAACACTGAAGCTTTCTTT. The encoded protein is CASSPFGGLNTEAFF.

The chain uses TRBV11-3 and TRBJ2-3; D unclear. The CDR3 runs to 17 residues. CDR1 SGHNT and CDR2 YENEEA come from the germline V gene. V gave up 5 bases and J gave up 1 base, with 19 bases separating them. CDR3 DNA: TGTGCCAGCAGCGTTGCGCCAACGGGCAGCGGCACAGATACGCAGTATTTT. Translated: CASSVAPTGSGTDTQYF.

This sequence joins TRBV11-2 and TRBJ2-2, with 8 positions matching TRBD2. This CDR3 comprises 18 residues. The V segment lost 3 bases and the J segment 5 bases; nucleotides outside the gene matches: 14. Germline V gene sequence: CDR1 SGHAT, CDR2 FQNNGV. The CDR3 nucleotides read TGTGCCAGCAGCTTTCGAGCGGAGCGGGAGAGGAAAACCGGGGAGCTGTTTTTT. Protein: CASSFRAERERKTGELFF.

The genes are TRBV5-4 and TRBJ2-2; weak D call: TRBD1 (6 bases). The CDR3 has 13 amino acids. CDR1 is SGHNT and CDR2 is YYREEE in the germline V gene (reference sequence). The V and J ends lost 4 bases and 4 bases respectively, with 8 bases between them. The CDR3 region has the DNA TGTGCCAGCAGCCAAGGGGGCACCGGGGAGCTGTTTTTT. Protein product: CASSQGGTGELFF.

The chain carries TRBV15 and TRBJ2-3; 8 positions agree with TRBD1. The V segment lost 8 bases and the J segment 4 bases; nucleotides outside the gene matches: 17. The CDR3 covers 17 residues. Germline CDR1 and CDR2: LNHNV and YYDKDF (reference sequence). The CDR3 region has the DNA TGTGCCACCGCTCCAAGCCCAGGGGGCGGGTGGGCAGATACGCAGTATTTT. It yields the protein CATAPSPGGGWADTQYF.